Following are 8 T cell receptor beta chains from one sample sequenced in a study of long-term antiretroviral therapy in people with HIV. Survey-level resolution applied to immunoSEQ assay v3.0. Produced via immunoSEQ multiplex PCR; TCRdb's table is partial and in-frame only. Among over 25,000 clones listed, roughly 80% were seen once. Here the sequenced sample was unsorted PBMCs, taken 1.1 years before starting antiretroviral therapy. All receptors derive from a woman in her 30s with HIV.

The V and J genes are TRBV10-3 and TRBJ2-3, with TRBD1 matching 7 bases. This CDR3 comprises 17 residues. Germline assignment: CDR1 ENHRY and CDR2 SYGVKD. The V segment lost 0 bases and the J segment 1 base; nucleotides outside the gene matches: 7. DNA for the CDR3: TGTGCCATCAGTGAGTCACGGACAGGTCGGGGCACAGATACGCAGTATTTT. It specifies CAISESRTGRGTDTQYF.

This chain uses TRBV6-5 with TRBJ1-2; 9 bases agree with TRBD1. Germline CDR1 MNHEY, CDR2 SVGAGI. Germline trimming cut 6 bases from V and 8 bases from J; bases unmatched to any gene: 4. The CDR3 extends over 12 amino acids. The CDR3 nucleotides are TGTGCCAGCAGGACAGGGGGTTTGGGCTACACCTTC. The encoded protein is CASRTGGLGYTF.

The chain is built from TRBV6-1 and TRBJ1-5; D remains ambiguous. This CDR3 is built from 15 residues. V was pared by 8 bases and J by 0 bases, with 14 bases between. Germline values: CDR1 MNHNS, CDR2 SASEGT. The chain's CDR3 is CASLWAENSNQPQHF. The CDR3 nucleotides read TGTGCCAGCCTCTGGGCGGAAAATAGCAATCAGCCCCAGCATTTT.

In DNA, the CDR3 is TGTGCCAGCAGCTTGGGGGCCACGGGCGAGCAGTACGTC. This codes for CASSLGATGEQYV. The chain links TRBV5-6 to TRBJ2-7; D ambiguous. With 0 bases removed from V and 6 bases from J, the gap between germline ends came to 10 bases. Germline V gives CDR1 SGHDT, CDR2 YYEEEE. This CDR3 contains 13 residues.

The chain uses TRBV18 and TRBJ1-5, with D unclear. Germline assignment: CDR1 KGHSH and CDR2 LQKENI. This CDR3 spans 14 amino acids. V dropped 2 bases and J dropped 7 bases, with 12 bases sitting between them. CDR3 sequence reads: CASSPLEAGQPQHF. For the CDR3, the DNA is TGTGCCAGCTCACCATTAGAAGCCGGCCAGCCCCAGCATTTT.

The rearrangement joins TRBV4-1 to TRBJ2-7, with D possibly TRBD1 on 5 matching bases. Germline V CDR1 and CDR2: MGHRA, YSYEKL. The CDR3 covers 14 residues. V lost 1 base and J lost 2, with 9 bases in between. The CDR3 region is CASSQAAGTYEQYF. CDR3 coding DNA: TGCGCCAGCAGCCAAGCGGCAGGGACCTACGAGCAGTACTTC.

The CDR3 sequence: CAISESKSNQPQHF. DNA of the CDR3: TGTGCCATCAGTGAGTCCAAGAGCAATCAGCCCCAGCATTTT. This chain links TRBV10-3 with TRBJ1-5; D gene unclear. The germline V gene encodes CDR1 ENHRY and CDR2 SYGVKD. The CDR3 is 14 amino acids. V lost 0 bases and J 1 base, leaving 4 bases between the germline ends.

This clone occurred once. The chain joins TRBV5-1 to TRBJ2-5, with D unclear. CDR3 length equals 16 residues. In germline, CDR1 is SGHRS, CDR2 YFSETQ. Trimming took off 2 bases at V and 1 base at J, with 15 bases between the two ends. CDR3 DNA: TGCGCCAGCAGCTTAGAATTTTTAAGTCTCCAAGAGACCCAGTACTTC. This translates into CASSLEFLSLQETQYF.